This T cell receptor (beta chain) was identified during a study of blood T cell repertoires in COVID-19. At the level of the study: Samples representing acute and convalescent COVID-19 were sourced from the United States, Italy and Spain.

Source study methods: Nucleated cell counts were estimated from reference gene primer amplification. The protocol was immunoSEQ multiplex PCR, while the TCRdb copy is restricted to in-frame clones and leaves out a portion. V, J and clone size were drawn from that table, and D and trimming were deduced from the DNA. The sample contains fewer than 85,000 clones, approximately 81% of which appear only once. The sample consisted of peripheral blood. The source is an elderly woman with active or convalescent COVID-19.

The CDR3 here is CASSPSGYNSPLHF. CDR3 coding DNA: TGTGCCAGCAGTCCGAGCGGGTATAATTCACCCCTCCACTTT. J is TRBJ1-6 and V is TRBV28; D is unclear. Per germline, CDR1 MDHEN and CDR2 SYDVKM. The CDR3 length is 14 residues. V lost 5 bases and J lost 4, with 9 bases in between.